A selection of T cell receptor beta chains follows, all from one sample in a study of shared clonotypes between healthy human individuals. Assay: immunoSEQ multiplex PCR; the TCRdb copy retains only in-frame clones and omits some. The sample gives around 510,000 clones, approximately 94% of which show up once; 0.064% is in the top ten. Sequencing used naive CD4+ T cells sorted from blood. These receptors were obtained from a woman aged 30 to 39 in good health. Both conserved end residues are part of each CDR3. A D gene is named only where the DNA matches it firmly. Clone size is stated in some rows and not others, as once, few, many or a class when expanded.

>TRBV30|TRBJ1-3|NA|NA
TGTGCCTGGGGCCACTCTGGAAACACCATATATTTT
CAWGHSGNTIYF
>TRBV18|TRBJ1-1|NA|few
TGTGCCAGCTCACCCCGAACCCCACTGAACACTGAAGCTTTCTTT
CASSPRTPLNTEAFF
>TRBV28|TRBJ1-5|TRBD1|NA
TGTGCCAGCAGGCCCGGGACAGGGTATCAGCCCCAGCATTTT
CASRPGTGYQPQHF
>TRBV5-1|TRBJ1-1|NA|NA
TGCGCCAGCAGCCCTGGCGCAGGCAGGACTGAAGCTTTCTTT
CASSPGAGRTEAFF
>TRBV27|TRBJ1-4|TRBD1|NA
TGTGCCAGCAGGCCGGGACAGGCTCGTGAAAAACTGTTTTTT
CASRPGQAREKLFF
>TRBV19|TRBJ2-5|TRBD1|NA
TGTGCCAGTAGTATTACAGGGGGCCGAGAGACCCAGTACTTC
CASSITGGRETQYF
>TRBV7-2|TRBJ1-1|TRBD1|NA
TGTGCCAGCAGCTTCCGGACAGGGAACACTGAAGCTTTCTTT
CASSFRTGNTEAFF
>TRBV5-1|TRBJ2-6|NA|once
TGCGCCAGCTGGAGCTCTGGGGCCAACGTCCTGACTTTC
CASWSSGANVLTF
>TRBV6-1|TRBJ1-2|NA|NA
TGTGCCAGCAGTGAGTTGATACGGTCACCTTCTACCTTCGGCTACACCTTC
CASSELIRSPSTFGYTF
>TRBV29-1|TRBJ1-2|TRBD1|NA
TGCAGCGTTGAACTGGGACAGTCGGTCTATACCTTC
CSVELGQSVYTF
>TRBV28|TRBJ1-2|NA|NA
TGTGCCAGCAGTTTAAGACAGAACTATGGCTACACCTTC
CASSLRQNYGYTF
>TRBV5-4|TRBJ2-1|NA|NA
TGTGCCAGCAGGAAAGGCGGGGTGGGCTACAATGAGCAGTTCTTC
CASRKGGVGYNEQFF
>TRBV7-2|TRBJ2-7|NA|NA
TGTGCCAGCAGCTTCAGCTACGAGCAGTACTTC
CASSFSYEQYF
>TRBV6-1|TRBJ1-3|NA|NA
TGTGCCAGCAGTGGGAGTTTCTATGAGGGCTCTGGAAACACCATATATTTT
CASSGSFYEGSGNTIYF
>TRBV7-2|TRBJ2-7|NA|NA
TGTGCCAGCAGCTTAGAATACGAGCAGTACTTC
CASSLEYEQYF
>TRBV7-9|TRBJ2-7|TRBD2|once
TGTGCCAGCAGCTTAGATTTCGGCACTAGCGGGGACTACGAGCAGTACTTC
CASSLDFGTSGDYEQYF
>TRBV10-3|TRBJ2-7|NA|NA
TGTGCCATCAGTGAGTCCTTAGCCTGGGAGCAGTACTTC
CAISESLAWEQYF
>TRBV2|TRBJ2-7|NA|NA
TGTGCCAGCAGTGACAGTTGGCCACCGAGGTACGAGCAGTACTTC
CASSDSWPPRYEQYF
>TRBV18|TRBJ2-7|NA|NA
TGTGCCAGCTCACAACTGCCCCGAAACGAGCAGTACTTC
CASSQLPRNEQYF
>TRBV4-1|TRBJ2-1|NA|NA
TGCGCCAGCAGCCAAGGATGGCTAGCCCCCTCATACAATGAGCAGTTCTTC
CASSQGWLAPSYNEQFF
>TRBV28|TRBJ1-2|NA|NA
TGTGCCAGCAGACCTCAGGGGTCCCCTGGCTACACCTTC
CASRPQGSPGYTF
>TRBV11-1|TRBJ1-1|TRBD1|NA
TGTGCCAGCAGCTCAGTCACAGGGGGTGCTGAAGCTTTCTTT
CASSSVTGGAEAFF
>TRBV27|TRBJ2-3|TRBD1|NA
TGTGCCAGCAGTAGGGGGAGGGACAGGGCAGATACGCAGTATTTT
CASSRGRDRADTQYF
>TRBV27|TRBJ2-3|TRBD2|NA
TGTGCCAGCCGTAGGACTAGCGCGGGAGATACGCAGTATTTT
CASRRTSAGDTQYF
>TRBV25-1|TRBJ2-3|NA|NA
TGTGCCAGCAGTGATGGGACTCCAGATACGCAGTATTTT
CASSDGTPDTQYF
>TRBV21-1|TRBJ2-5|NA|NA
TGTGCCAGCAGCCTACAGCGGAGGGAGACCCAGTACTTC
CASSLQRRETQYF
>TRBV27|TRBJ1-1|NA|NA
TGTGCCAGCAGTTTAAGGGAAGGAGGTGAAGCTTTCTTT
CASSLREGGEAFF
>TRBV7-2|TRBJ2-7|TRBD2|NA
TGTGCCAGCAGCCCCCAGACTAGCGGGATCTACGAGCAGTACTTC
CASSPQTSGIYEQYF
>TRBV2|TRBJ2-7|NA|NA
TGTGCCAGCAGTGCCAGCTCCTACGAGCAGTACTTC
CASSASSYEQYF
>TRBV19|TRBJ2-2|TRBD2|NA
TGTGGAGTAGGAGCGGGAGGGGGAAACACCGGGGAGCTGTTTTTT
CGVGAGGGNTGELFF
>TRBV25-1|TRBJ1-1|NA|NA
TGTGCCAGCAGGAGGTCGCAGGGTTGGAGTTTTGGAACTGAAGCTTTCTTT
CASRRSQGWSFGTEAFF
>TRBV27|TRBJ1-1|TRBD1|NA
TGTGCCAGCAATACAGGGGGAGGTACTGAAGCTTTCTTT
CASNTGGGTEAFF
>TRBV5-1|TRBJ1-1|NA|NA
TGCGCCAGCAGCTTGGAAGGCACTAACACTGAAGCTTTCTTT
CASSLEGTNTEAFF
>TRBV11-2|TRBJ2-7|TRBD1|NA
TGTGCCAGCAGCCCAGACAGGGGTGAGCAGTACTTC
CASSPDRGEQYF
>TRBV28|TRBJ2-7|NA|once
TGTGCCAGCAGTTTAGCCTCCGCAGGGACCTACGAGCAGTACTTC
CASSLASAGTYEQYF
>TRBV5-1|TRBJ1-5|NA|NA
TGCGCCAGCAGTTGGGACCCGGGGGTGGGGCCCCAGCATTTT
CASSWDPGVGPQHF
>TRBV7-9|TRBJ2-7|NA|NA
TGTGCCAGCAGCTCCTACCGGGACGGGCCCTACGAGCAGTACTTC
CASSSYRDGPYEQYF
>TRBV19|TRBJ2-7|TRBD2|once
TGTGCCAGTAGTATACCCGGAGCAGCGGGGAGCTCCTACGAGCAGTACTTC
CASSIPGAAGSSYEQYF
>TRBV2|TRBJ1-5|TRBD1|NA
TGTGCCAGCAGTCTGCGACAGGGGTTATATCAGCCCCAGCATTTT
CASSLRQGLYQPQHF
>TRBV6-5|TRBJ2-2|NA|NA
TGTGCCAGCAGTTCCAGGGGCGGGGAGCTGTTTTTT
CASSSRGGELFF
>TRBV19|TRBJ2-7|TRBD1|NA
TGTGCCAGTAGGGACAGGCGGAACTACGAGCAGTACTTC
CASRDRRNYEQYF
>TRBV11-2|TRBJ1-2|NA|NA
TGTGCCAGCAGTCAACCGACGGGCGGCTACACCTTC
CASSQPTGGYTF
>TRBV5-1|TRBJ2-3|TRBD1|NA
TGCGCCAGCAGCCTTCCTACAGGGGCAGATACGCAGTATTTT
CASSLPTGADTQYF
>TRBV27|TRBJ1-1|TRBD1|NA
TGTGCCAGCAGTTCCCCGGGACAGTACACTGAAGCTTTCTTT
CASSSPGQYTEAFF
>TRBV25-1|TRBJ1-1|NA|NA
TGTGCCAGCAGTCGCCATTGGTTGGGGCCCACCGGTGAAGCTTTCTTT
CASSRHWLGPTGEAFF